Here is one TCR beta chain with its context. The sample is drawn from a study of blood T cell repertoires in COVID-19. Across the study: The United States, Italy and Spain supplied acute and convalescent COVID-19 samples. Sample material is recorded as cDNA or gDNA derived from T cells, B-cell-depleted T cells, or PBMCs.

Trimming cost V 5 bases and J 5 bases; bases outside gene matches: 9. Germline assignment: CDR1 SGHVS and CDR2 FNYEAQ. This CDR3 contains 15 residues. As originally analysed: Amplified reference gene primers provided the basis for estimating nucleated cell counts. Method: immunoSEQ multiplex PCR; TCRdb's copy keeps in-frame clones and lacks some. V and J calls and clone size are copied from that table; D and trimming were computed from the DNA. The sample records 200,000 to 250,000 clones, less than 90% being singletons. The chain recombines TRBV7-6 with TRBJ2-1; TRBD2 matches at 7 bases. Sequencing input: peripheral blood. This sequence originates from a man between 25 and 39 years old with active or convalescent COVID-19. In DNA form, the CDR3 reads TGTGCCAGCAGCCTCACGACTAGCCCCCACAATGAGCAGTTCTTC. This codes for CASSLTTSPHNEQFF.